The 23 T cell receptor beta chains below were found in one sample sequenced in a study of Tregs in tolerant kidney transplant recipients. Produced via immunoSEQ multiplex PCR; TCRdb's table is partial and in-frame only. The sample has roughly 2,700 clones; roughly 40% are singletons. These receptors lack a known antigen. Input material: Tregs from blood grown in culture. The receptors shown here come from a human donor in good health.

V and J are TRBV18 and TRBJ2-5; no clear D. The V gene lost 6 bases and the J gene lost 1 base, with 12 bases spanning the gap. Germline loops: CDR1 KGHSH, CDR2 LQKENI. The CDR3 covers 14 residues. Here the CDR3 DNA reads TGTGCCAGCTCCCTCCGGCCTGCCCAAGAGACCCAGTACTTC. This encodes CASSLRPAQETQYF.

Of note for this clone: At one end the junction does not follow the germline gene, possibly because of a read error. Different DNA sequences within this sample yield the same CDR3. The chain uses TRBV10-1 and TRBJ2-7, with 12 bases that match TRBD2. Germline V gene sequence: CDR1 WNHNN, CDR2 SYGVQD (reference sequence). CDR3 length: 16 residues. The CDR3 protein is CASSEFLAGGSYEQYF. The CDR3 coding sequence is TGCGCCAGCAGTGAGTTTCTAGCGGGAGGGTCCTACGAGCAGTACTTT.

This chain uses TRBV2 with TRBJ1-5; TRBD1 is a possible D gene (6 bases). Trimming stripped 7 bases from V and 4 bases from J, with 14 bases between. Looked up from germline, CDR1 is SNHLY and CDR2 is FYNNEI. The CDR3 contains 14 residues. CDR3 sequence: CASKQGEGNQPQHF. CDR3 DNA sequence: TGTGCCAGCAAACAGGGAGAAGGGAATCAGCCCCAGCATTTT.

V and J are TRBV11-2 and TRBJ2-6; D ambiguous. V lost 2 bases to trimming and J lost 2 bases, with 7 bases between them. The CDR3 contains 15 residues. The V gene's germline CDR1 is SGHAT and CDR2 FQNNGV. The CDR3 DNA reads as TGTGCCAGCAGCTTAATTTTTACTGGGGCCAACGTCCTGACTTTC. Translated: CASSLIFTGANVLTF.

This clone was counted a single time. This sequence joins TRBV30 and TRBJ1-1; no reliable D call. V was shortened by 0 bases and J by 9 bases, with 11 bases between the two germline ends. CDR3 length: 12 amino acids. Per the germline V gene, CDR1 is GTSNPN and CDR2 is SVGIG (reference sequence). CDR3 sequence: CAWSVSRTQAFF. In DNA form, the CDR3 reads TGTGCCTGGAGTGTTAGTAGGACTCAAGCTTTCTTT.

CDR3 sequence: CASSLAGRGNNEKLFF. DNA for the CDR3: TGCGCCAGCAGCTTGGCAGGCAGGGGGAATAATGAAAAACTGTTTTTT. The chain couples TRBV5-1 to TRBJ1-4; TRBD1 matches 7 bases. V lost 0 bases to trimming and J lost 4 bases; unmatched junction nucleotides: 6. Germline lookup yields CDR1 SGHRS and CDR2 YFSETQ. CDR3 length: 16 residues.

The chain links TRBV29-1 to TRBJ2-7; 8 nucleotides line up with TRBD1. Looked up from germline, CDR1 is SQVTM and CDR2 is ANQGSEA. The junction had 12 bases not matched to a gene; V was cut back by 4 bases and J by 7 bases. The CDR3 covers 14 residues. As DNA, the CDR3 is TGCAGCGTTGGGGCCCCGGACAGGGCGTGGGAGCAGTACTTC. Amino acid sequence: CSVGAPDRAWEQYF.

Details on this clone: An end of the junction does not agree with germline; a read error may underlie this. The CDR3 DNA reads TGTGCTAGCAGCTTAGTCCCACAGGGCGTGACCCAGTACTTC. Protein sequence: CASSLVPQGVTQYF. The chain links TRBV7-7 to TRBJ2-5; D may be TRBD1 (6 bases). Germline CDR1 reads SSHAT; CDR2 reads FNYEAQ (reference sequence). CDR3 length: 14 amino acids.

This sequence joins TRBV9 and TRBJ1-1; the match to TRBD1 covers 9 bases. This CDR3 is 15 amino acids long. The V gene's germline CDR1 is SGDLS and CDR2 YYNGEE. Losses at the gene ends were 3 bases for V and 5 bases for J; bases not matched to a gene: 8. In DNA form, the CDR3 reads TGTGCCAGCAGCGCACAGGGGGCGCGATGGACTGAAGCTTTCTTT. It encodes CASSAQGARWTEAFF.

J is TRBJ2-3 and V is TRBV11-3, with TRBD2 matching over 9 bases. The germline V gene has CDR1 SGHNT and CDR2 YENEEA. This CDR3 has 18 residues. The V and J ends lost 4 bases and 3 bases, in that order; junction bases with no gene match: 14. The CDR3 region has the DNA TGTGCCAGCAGCTGGGATGGGCTAGCGGGGTTACGGACAGATACGCAGTATTTT. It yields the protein CASSWDGLAGLRTDTQYF.

This CDR3 reads CASSPSGRGLGNTIYF. As DNA, the CDR3 is TGTGCCAGCTCACCGTCCGGCAGGGGGCTTGGAAACACCATATATTTT. The chain has TRBV18 and TRBJ1-3; 8 bases fit TRBD1. CDR3 size: 16 residues. Germline V gene data show CDR1 as KGHSH and CDR2 as LQKENI. Unmatched junction bases numbered 7, after V lost 3 bases and J lost 3 bases.

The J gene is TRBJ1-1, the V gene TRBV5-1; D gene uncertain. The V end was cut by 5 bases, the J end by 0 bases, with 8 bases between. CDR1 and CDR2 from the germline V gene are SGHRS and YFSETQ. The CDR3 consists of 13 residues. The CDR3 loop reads CASRKTVNTEAFF. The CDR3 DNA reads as TGCGCCAGCAGGAAGACGGTGAACACTGAAGCTTTCTTT.

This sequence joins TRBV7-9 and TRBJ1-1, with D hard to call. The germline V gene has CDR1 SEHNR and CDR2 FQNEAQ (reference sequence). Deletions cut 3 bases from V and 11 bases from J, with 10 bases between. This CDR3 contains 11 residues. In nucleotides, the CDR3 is TGTGCCAGCAGCTTGGGCCGAGGGGCTTTCTTT. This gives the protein CASSLGRGAFF.

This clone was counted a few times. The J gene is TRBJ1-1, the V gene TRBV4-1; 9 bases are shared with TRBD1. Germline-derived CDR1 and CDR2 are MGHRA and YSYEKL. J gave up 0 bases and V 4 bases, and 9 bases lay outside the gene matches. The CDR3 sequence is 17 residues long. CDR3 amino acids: CASSPGTGKTLNTEAFF. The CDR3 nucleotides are TGCGCCAGCAGCCCCGGGACAGGGAAAACATTGAACACTGAAGCTTTCTTT.

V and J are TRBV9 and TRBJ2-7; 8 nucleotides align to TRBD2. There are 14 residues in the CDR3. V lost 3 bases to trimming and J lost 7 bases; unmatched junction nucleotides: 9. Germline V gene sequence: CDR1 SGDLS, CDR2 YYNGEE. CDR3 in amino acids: CASSARGGRGEQYF. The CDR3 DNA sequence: TGTGCCAGCAGCGCTCGGGGGGGCCGGGGTGAGCAGTACTTC.

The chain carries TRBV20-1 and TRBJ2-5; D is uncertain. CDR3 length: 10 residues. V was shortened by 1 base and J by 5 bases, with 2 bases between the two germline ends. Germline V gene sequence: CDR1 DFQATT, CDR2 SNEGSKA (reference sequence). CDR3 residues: CSARGETQYF. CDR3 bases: TGCAGTGCTAGAGGCGAGACCCAGTACTTC.

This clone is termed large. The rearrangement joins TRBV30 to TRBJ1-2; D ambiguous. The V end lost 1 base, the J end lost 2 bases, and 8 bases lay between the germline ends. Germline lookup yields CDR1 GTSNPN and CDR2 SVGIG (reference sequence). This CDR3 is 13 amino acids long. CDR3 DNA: TGTGCCTGGAGTGCGCGGGGAAACTATGGCTACACCTTC. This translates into CAWSARGNYGYTF.

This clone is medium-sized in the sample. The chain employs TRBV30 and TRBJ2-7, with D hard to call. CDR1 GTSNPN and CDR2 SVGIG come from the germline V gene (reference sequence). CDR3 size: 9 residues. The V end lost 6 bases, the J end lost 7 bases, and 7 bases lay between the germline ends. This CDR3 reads CACGPEQYF. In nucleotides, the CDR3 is TGTGCCTGCGGCCCGGAGCAGTACTTC.

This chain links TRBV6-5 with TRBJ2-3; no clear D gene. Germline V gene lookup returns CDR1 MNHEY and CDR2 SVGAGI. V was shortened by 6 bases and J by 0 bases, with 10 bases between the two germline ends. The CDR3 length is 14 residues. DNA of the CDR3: TGTGCCAGCAGAAGGGATCCTAGCACAGATACGCAGTATTTT. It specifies CASRRDPSTDTQYF.

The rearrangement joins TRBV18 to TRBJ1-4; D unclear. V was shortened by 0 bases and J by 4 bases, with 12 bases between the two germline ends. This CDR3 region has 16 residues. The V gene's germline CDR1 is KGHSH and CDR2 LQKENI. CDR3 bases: TGTGCCAGCTCACCACCGGTTGGGTCCCGTAATGAAAAACTGTTTTTT. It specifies CASSPPVGSRNEKLFF.

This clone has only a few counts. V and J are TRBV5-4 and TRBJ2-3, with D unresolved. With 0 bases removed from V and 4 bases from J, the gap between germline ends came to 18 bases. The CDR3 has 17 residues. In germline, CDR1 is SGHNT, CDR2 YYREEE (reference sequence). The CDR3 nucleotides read TGTGCCAGCAGCTTGGCCCGCGCGTTAGTAGGCGCAGATACGCAGTATTTT. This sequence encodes CASSLARALVGADTQYF.

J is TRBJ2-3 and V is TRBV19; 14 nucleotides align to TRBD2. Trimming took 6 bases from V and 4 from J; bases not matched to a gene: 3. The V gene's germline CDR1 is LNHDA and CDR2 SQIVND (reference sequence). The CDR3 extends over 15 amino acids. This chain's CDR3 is CASRGLAGVPDTQYF. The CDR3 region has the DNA TGTGCCAGTAGGGGACTAGCGGGAGTTCCAGATACGCAGTATTTT.

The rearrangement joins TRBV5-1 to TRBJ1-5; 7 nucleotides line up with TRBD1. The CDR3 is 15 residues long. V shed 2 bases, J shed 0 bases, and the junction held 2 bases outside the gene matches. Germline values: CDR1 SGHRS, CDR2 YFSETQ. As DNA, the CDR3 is TGCGCCAGCAGCTTAACAGGGGTTAGCAATCAGCCCCAGCATTTT. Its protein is CASSLTGVSNQPQHF.